This TCR beta chain was captured by sequencing in a study of blood T cell repertoires in COVID-19. Original processing notes: Amplification of reference gene primers was used by the study to estimate nucleated cell counts. Profiled with immunoSEQ multiplex PCR; TCRdb holds only in-frame clones, not every one. V and J calls and clone size follow that table, whereas D and trimming were derived from the DNA. The sample holds approximately 200,000 clones; roughly 84% are singletons and the top ten take around 7%. CDR1 and CDR2 from the germline V gene are MNHNY and SVGAGI (reference sequence). Trimming took off 8 bases at V and 6 bases at J, with 20 bases between the two ends. This CDR3 has 15 amino acids.

The sequenced sample consisted of peripheral blood. The rearrangement uses TRBV6-6 and TRBJ2-1; tentatively, D is TRBD1 (5 bases). The origin of this receptor is a woman in her forties or fifties with acute or convalescent COVID-19. The CDR3 reads CASCQDRITINEQFF. The CDR3 coding sequence is TGTGCCAGCTGCCAAGACAGAATTACTATCAATGAGCAGTTCTTC.